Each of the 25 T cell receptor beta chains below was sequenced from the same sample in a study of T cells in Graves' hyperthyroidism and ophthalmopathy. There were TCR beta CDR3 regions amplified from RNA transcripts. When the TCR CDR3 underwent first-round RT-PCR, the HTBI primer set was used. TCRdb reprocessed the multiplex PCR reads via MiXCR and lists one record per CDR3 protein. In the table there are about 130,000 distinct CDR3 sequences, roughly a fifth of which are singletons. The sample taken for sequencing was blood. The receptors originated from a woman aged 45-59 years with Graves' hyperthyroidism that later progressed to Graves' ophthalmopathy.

CDR3: CASSTPGLNTDTQYF. For the CDR3, the DNA is TGTGCCAGCAGTACGCCGGGATTAAACACAGATACGCAGTATTTT. The chain joins TRBV6-1 to TRBJ2-3; the D gene is possibly TRBD2 (5 bases). Germline V CDR1 and CDR2: MNHNS, SASEGT. CDR3 length equals 15 residues. Deletions cut 5 bases from V and 2 bases from J, with 14 bases between.

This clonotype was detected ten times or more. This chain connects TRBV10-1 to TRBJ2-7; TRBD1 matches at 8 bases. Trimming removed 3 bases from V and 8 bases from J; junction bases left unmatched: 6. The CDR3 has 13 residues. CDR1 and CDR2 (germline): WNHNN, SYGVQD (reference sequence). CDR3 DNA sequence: TGCGCCAGCAGTGAAGGACAGGGAAGACAGCAGTACTTC. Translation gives CASSEGQGRQQYF.

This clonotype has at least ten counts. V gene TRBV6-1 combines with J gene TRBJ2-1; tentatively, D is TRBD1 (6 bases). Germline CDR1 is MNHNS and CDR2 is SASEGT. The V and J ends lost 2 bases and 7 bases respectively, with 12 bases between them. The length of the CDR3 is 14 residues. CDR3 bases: TGTGCCAGCAGTGAATGGGGGCTTTGGAATGAGCAGTTCTTC. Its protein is CASSEWGLWNEQFF.

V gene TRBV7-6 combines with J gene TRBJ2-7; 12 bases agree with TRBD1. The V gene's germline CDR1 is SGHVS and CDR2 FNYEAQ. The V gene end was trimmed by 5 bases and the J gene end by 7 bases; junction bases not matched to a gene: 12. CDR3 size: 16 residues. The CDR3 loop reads CASSPISGQGAPEQYF. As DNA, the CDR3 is TGTGCCAGCAGCCCCATCTCGGGACAGGGGGCGCCTGAGCAGTACTTC.

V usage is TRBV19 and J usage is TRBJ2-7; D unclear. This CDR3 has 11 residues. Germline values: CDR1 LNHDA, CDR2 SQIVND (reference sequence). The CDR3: CSSRPKNEQYF. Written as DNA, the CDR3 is TGTAGTTCCCGGCCAAAAAACGAGCAGTACTTC.

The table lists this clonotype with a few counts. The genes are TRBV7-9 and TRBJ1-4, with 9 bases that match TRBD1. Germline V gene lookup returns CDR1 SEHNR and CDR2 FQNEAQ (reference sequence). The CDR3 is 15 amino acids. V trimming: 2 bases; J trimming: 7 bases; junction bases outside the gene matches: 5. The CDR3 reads CASSLQQGAGEKLFF. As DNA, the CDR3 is TGTGCCAGCAGCTTACAACAGGGGGCAGGTGAAAAACTGTTTTTT.

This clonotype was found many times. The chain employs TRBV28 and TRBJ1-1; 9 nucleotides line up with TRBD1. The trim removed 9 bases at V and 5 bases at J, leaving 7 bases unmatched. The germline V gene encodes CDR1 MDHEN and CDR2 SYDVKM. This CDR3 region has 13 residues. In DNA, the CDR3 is TGTGCCAGGGGGACAGGGCGAGAGACTGAAGCTTTCTTT. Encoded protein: CARGTGRETEAFF.

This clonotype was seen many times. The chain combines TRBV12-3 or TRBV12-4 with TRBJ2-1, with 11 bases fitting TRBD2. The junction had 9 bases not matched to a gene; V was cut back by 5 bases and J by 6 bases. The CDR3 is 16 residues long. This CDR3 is CASSPVAGGFGNEQFF. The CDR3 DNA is TGTGCCAGCAGTCCTGTAGCGGGAGGGTTCGGCAATGAGCAGTTCTTC.

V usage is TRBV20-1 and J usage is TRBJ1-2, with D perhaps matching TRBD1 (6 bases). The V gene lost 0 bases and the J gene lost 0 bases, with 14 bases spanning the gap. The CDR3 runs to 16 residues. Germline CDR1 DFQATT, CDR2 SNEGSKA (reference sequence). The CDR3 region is CSARDPGRGTNYGYTF. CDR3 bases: TGCAGTGCTAGAGATCCAGGCAGGGGCACTAACTATGGCTACACCTTC.

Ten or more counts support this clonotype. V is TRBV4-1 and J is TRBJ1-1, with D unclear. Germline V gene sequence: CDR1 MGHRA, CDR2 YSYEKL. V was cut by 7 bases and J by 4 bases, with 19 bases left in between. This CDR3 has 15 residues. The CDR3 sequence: CASTLERLGSTEAFF. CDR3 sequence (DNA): TGCGCCAGCACATTGGAGAGGTTGGGGAGCACTGAAGCTTTCTTT.

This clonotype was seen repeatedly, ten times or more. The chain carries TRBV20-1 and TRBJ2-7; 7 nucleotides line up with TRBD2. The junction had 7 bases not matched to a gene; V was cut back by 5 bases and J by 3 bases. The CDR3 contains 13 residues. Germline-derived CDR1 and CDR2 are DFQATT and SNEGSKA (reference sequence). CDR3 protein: CSAGSPSGYEQYF. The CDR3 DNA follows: TGCAGTGCTGGGTCCCCTAGCGGCTACGAGCAGTACTTC.

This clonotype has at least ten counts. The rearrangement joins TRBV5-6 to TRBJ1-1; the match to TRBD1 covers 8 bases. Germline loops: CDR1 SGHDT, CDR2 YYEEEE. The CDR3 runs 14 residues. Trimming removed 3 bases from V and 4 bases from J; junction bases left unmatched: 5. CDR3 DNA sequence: TGTGCCAGCAGCTGGACAGGGATCGGCACTGAAGCTTTCTTT. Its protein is CASSWTGIGTEAFF.

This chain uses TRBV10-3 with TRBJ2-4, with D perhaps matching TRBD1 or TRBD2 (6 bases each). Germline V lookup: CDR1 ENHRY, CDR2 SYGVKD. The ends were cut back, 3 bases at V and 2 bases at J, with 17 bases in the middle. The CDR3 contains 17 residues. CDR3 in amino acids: CAISDPGVGGSKNIQYF. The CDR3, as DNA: TGTGCCATCAGTGACCCCGGTGTGGGGGGCTCCAAAAACATTCAGTACTTC.

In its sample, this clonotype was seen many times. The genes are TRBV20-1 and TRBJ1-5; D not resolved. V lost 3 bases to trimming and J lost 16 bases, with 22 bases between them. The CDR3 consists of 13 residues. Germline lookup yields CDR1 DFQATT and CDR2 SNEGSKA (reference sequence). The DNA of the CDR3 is TGCAGTGCTAGGAAGGACGCCGCAGGCGCAGCACATTTT. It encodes CSARKDAAGAAHF.

CDR3 protein: CASSYDSGRQAFF. The CDR3 region has the DNA TGTGCCAGCAGTTACGACAGCGGCCGCCAAGCTTTCTTT. This sequence joins TRBV6-9 and TRBJ1-1; maybe TRBD1 (5 bases). This CDR3 has 13 amino acids. Deletions cut 3 bases from V and 9 bases from J, with 14 bases between. Germline V lookup: CDR1 MNHGY, CDR2 SVAAGI.

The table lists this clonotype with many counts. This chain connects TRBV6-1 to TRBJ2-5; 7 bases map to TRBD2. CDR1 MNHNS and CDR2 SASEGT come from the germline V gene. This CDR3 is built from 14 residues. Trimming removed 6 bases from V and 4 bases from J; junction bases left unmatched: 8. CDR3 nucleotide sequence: TGTGCCAGCAGCCCTTGGCGGGGGAGAGAGACCCAGTACTTC. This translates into CASSPWRGRETQYF.

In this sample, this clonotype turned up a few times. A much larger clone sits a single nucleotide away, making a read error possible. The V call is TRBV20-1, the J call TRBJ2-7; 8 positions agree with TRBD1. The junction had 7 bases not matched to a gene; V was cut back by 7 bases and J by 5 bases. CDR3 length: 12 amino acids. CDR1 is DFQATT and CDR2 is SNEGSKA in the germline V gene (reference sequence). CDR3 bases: TGCAGTGGACAGGGGAATCTGAACGAGCAGTACTTC. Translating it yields CSGQGNLNEQYF.

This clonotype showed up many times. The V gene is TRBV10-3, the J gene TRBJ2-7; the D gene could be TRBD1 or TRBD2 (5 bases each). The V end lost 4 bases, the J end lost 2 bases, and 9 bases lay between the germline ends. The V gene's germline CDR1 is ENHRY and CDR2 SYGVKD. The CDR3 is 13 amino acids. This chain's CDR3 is CAISGGATYEQYF. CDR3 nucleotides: TGTGCCATCAGTGGAGGGGCTACCTACGAGCAGTACTTC.

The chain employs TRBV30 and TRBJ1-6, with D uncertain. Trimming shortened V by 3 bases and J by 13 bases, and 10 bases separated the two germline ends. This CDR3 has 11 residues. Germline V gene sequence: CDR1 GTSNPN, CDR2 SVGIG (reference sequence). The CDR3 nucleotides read TGTGCCTGGAGCGGTTTGGGCCCCCTCCACTTT. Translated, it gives CAWSGLGPLHF.

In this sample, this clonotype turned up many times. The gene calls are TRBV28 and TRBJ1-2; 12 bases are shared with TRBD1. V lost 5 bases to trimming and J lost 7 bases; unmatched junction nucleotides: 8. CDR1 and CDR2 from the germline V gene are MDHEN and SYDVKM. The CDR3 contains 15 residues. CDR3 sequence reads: CASSGSGTGGRGYTF. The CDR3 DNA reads TGTGCCAGCAGTGGATCCGGGACAGGGGGCCGTGGCTACACCTTC.

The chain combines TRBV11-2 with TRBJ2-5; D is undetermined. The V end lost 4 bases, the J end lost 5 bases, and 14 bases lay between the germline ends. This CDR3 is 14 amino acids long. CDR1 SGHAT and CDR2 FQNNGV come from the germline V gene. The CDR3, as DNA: TGTGCCAGCAGCTACGGCACGGCTAGTGAGACCCAGTACTTC. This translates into CASSYGTASETQYF.

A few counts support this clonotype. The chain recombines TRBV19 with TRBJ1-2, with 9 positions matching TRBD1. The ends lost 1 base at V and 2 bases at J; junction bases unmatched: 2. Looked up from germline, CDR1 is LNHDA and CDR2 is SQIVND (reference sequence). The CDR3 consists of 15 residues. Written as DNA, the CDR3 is TGTGCCAGTAGTATAGGTGGACAGGGGAACTATGGCTACACCTTC. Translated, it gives CASSIGGQGNYGYTF.

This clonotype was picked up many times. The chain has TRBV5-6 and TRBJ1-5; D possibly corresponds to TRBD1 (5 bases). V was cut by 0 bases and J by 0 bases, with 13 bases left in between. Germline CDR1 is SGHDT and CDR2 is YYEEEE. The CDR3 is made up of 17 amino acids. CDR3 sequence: CASSLETDGNSNQPQHF. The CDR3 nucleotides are TGTGCCAGCAGCTTGGAGACAGACGGAAATAGCAATCAGCCCCAGCATTTT.

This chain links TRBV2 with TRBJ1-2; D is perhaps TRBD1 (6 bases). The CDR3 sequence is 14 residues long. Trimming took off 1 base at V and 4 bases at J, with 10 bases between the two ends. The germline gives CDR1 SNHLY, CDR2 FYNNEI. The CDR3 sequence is CASSEGQGFYGYTF. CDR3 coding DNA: TGTGCCAGCAGTGAAGGCCAGGGGTTCTATGGCTACACCTTC.

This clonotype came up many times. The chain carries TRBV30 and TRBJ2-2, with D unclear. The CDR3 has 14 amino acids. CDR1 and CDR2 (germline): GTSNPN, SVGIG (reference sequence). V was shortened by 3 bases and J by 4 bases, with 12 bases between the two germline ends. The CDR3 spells CAWRLLDVTGELFF. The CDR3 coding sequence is TGTGCCTGGAGGTTGCTGGACGTCACCGGGGAGCTGTTTTTT. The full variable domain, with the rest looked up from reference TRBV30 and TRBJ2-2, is SQTIHQWPATLVQPVGSPLSLECTVEGTSNPNLYWYRQAAGRGLQLLFYSVGIGQISSEVPQNLSASRPQDRQFILSSKKLLLSDSGFYLCAWRLLDVTGELFFGEGSRLTVL.